Listed below are T cell receptor beta chains from one sample, sequenced in a study of blood T cell repertoires in COVID-19. This table comes from immunoSEQ multiplex PCR, and its TCRdb copy is limited to in-frame clones, with some not included. The sample carries about 150,000 clones, about 85% recorded once. Material: PBMCs or T cells enriched from blood (not recorded which). The receptors were gathered from a woman in her forties who had been exposed to COVID-19. The CDR3 runs from the conserved cysteine through the conserved F or W. D genes are given only for firm matches. A row's size may be missing; if present it is once, few, many or a size class.

D gene	clone size	J gene	V gene	CDR3 DNA	CDR3 protein
.	once	TRBJ1-1	TRBV7-9	TGTGCCAGCAGCTTAGAGGACAGCAGGGAAGCTTTCTTT	CASSLEDSREAFF
TRBD1	few	TRBJ2-7	TRBV7-9	TGTGCCAGCAGCTTCCCAGACAGGGGGATGAACGAGCAGTACTTC	CASSFPDRGMNEQYF
TRBD1	.	TRBJ2-1	TRBV11-1	TGTGCCAGCAGCAGATGGGACCGGGACAGCAGTGAGCAGTTCTTC	CASSRWDRDSSEQFF
.	.	TRBJ2-1	TRBV11-2	TGTGCCAGCAGCTCCATTGGCGGATACAATGAGCAGTTCTTC	CASSSIGGYNEQFF
TRBD2	.	TRBJ2-5	TRBV28	TGTGCCAGCAAGGGACTAGCAATAGAGACCCAGTACTTC	CASKGLAIETQYF
.	.	TRBJ2-7	TRBV5-4	TGTGCCAGCAGCGATAAAGCGGAGAGCTCCTACGAGCAGTACTTC	CASSDKAESSYEQYF
.	.	TRBJ1-3	TRBV29-1	TGCAGCGTTTATGACCTCGGGGGAAACACCATATATTTT	CSVYDLGGNTIYF
.	.	TRBJ1-1	TRBV9	TGTGCCAGCAGCGTCCAGGGAATCACTGAAGCTTTCTTT	CASSVQGITEAFF
TRBD1	once	TRBJ2-7	TRBV5-5	TGTGCCAGCGAAGGACAGGCTTACGAGCAGTACTTC	CASEGQAYEQYF
.	few	TRBJ1-1	TRBV5-1	TGCGCCAGCAGTGCGGAGACGAACACTGAAGCTTTCTTT	CASSAETNTEAFF
.	.	TRBJ1-2	TRBV5-1	TGCGCCAGCAGCTTGGAGGGGCAGGCGAATGGCTACACCTTC	CASSLEGQANGYTF
.	.	TRBJ1-5	TRBV10-3	TGTGCCATCAGTCAAAGCAATCAGCCCCAGCATTTT	CAISQSNQPQHF